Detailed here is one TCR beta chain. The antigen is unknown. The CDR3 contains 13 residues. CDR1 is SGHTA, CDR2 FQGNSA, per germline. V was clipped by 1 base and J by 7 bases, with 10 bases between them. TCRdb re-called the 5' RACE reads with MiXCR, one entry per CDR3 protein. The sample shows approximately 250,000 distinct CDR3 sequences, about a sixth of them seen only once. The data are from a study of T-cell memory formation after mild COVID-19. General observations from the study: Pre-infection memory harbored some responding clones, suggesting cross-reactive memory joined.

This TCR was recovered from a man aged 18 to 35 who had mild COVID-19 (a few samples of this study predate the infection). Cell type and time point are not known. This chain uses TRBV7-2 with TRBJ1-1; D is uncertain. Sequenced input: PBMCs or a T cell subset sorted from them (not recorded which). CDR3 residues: CASSLGGGLEAFF. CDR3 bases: TGTGCCAGCAGCTTAGGTGGTGGGCTTGAAGCTTTCTTT.